This entry lists 4 T cell receptor beta chains sequenced from one sample in a study of Graves' ophthalmopathy and Graves' hyperthyroidism (dated 2018 in TCRdb). Instrument on record: Illumina HiSeq 2000. For repertoire sequencing, TCR beta CDR3 regions were amplified from RNA transcripts. The first round of RT-PCR was done with HTBI primers and the Qiagen OneStep RT-PCR kit, and was followed by a second round of multiplex PCR, then size selection and purification. Using fastp at Q25 and MiXCR, TCRdb reprocessed the public reads and kept productive beta chains. Identical CDR3 protein sequences are pooled into one entry, listed with their most common genes and DNA. The sample table records about 620,000 distinct CDR3 sequences; approximately 21% of these occur just once. The ten largest account for approximately 6.9% of the sample. Sample: peripheral blood. Receptors were obtained from a woman aged 18-29 years with stable Graves' hyperthyroidism. Some clones in this sample may be carry-over from other donors' samples. Donor details come from another sample of the same person, matched by shared clones.

The genes are TRBV5-4 and TRBJ1-1; 8 bases map to TRBD1. The CDR3 is made up of 14 amino acids. V lost 3 bases and J lost 8; bases outside the gene matches: 9. The germline V gene encodes CDR1 SGHNT and CDR2 YYREEE (reference sequence). The CDR3 sequence: CASSSRQGSGEAFF. The CDR3 DNA reads as TGTGCCAGCAGCTCCCGACAGGGGAGTGGGGAAGCTTTCTTT. Using reference TRBV5-4 and TRBJ1-1 for the parts outside the CDR3, the full variable domain is ETGVTQSPTHLIKTRGQQVTLRCSSQSGHNTVSWYQQALGQGPQFIFQYYREEENGRGNFPPRFSGLQFPNYSSELNVNALELDDSALYLCASSSRQGSGEAFFGQGTRLTVV.

The rearrangement links TRBV20-1 to TRBJ2-7; 8 nucleotides line up with TRBD2. Per the germline V gene, CDR1 is DFQATT and CDR2 is SNEGSKA (reference sequence). The CDR3 is 11 amino acids. With 6 bases clipped from V and 3 bases from J, the junction kept 1 base outside the gene matches. CDR3 loop: CSAGLVYEQYF. In nucleotides, the CDR3 is TGCAGTGCGGGACTAGTCTACGAGCAGTACTTC.

Many counts were recorded for this clonotype. The V call is TRBV12-3 or TRBV12-4, the J call TRBJ2-2, with D perhaps given as TRBD1 or TRBD2 (6 bases each). This CDR3 comprises 17 residues. V was clipped by 6 bases and J by 7 bases, with 24 bases between them. The CDR3 protein is CASSGGLDTRGGGELFF. CDR3 nucleotide sequence: TGTGCCAGCAGCGGGGGCTTGGACACCCGGGGTGGCGGGGAGCTGTTTTTT.

In this sample, this clonotype turned up many times. The CDR3 region has the DNA TGTGCCAGCAGCCCGTCCCGGACAGCTTACTCTGGCTATGGCTACACCTTC. Its protein is CASSPSRTAYSGYGYTF. The chain carries TRBV6-5 and TRBJ1-2; a weak D match, TRBD1 (6 bases). Looked up from germline, CDR1 is MNHEY and CDR2 is SVGAGI. The CDR3 has 17 residues. Trimming stripped 6 bases from V and 4 bases from J, with 24 bases between.